The next 23 T cell receptor beta chains were all read from a single sample in a study of T cell repertoires in cytomegalovirus infection. TCRdb itself ran the reads through MiXCR, one entry per CDR3 protein. The sample includes roughly 500,000 distinct CDR3 sequences, 15% to 20% seen only once; the top ten take 20% to 30%. The specimen was CD8+ T cells from PBMCs. These receptors were obtained from a human donor in good health (CMV status not recorded). Some clones in this sample may be carry-over from other donors' samples.

This clonotype was recorded at least ten times. The V and J genes are TRBV7-6 and TRBJ1-4, with 11 nucleotides matching TRBD1. Per the germline V gene, CDR1 is SGHVS and CDR2 is FNYEAQ. The CDR3 length is 15 residues. J gave up 6 bases and V 3 bases, and 3 bases lay outside the gene matches. As DNA, the CDR3 is TGTGCCAGCAGCTTCTGGACAGGGGGCCATGAAAAACTGTTTTTT. Amino acids: CASSFWTGGHEKLFF. Filled out from reference TRBV7-6 and TRBJ1-4, the complete variable domain reads GAGVSQSPRYKVTKRGQDVALRCDPISGHVSLYWYRQALGQGPEFLTYFNYEAQQDKSGLPNDRFSAERPEGSISTLTIQRTEQRDSAMYRCASSFWTGGHEKLFFGSGTQLSVL.

The V call is TRBV2, the J call TRBJ2-1, with D maybe TRBD2 (7 bases). The CDR3 totals 14 residues. In germline, CDR1 is SNHLY, CDR2 FYNNEI. V was clipped by 8 bases and J by 7 bases, with 18 bases between them. This chain's CDR3 is CASPGGREFNEQFF. The CDR3 DNA reads TGTGCCAGCCCGGGGGGCCGGGAGTTTAATGAGCAGTTCTTC.

This clonotype was seen more than once but under ten times. This chain joins TRBV9 and TRBJ1-3; no definite D call. V lost 2 bases and J 0 bases, leaving 9 bases between the germline ends. This CDR3 region has 15 residues. Germline lookup yields CDR1 SGDLS and CDR2 YYNGEE. The CDR3 DNA reads as TGTGCCAGCAGCGTCTCCCTAAGCTCTGGAAACACCATATATTTT. Protein product: CASSVSLSSGNTIYF.

This clonotype was seen more than once but under ten times. The CDR3 DNA sequence: TGTGCCAGCAGCCAAAGGGGGACGGCTAGCTCCTATAATTCACCCCTCCACTTT. Translating gives CASSQRGTASSYNSPLHF. This chain joins TRBV3-1 and TRBJ1-6, with D perhaps matching TRBD1 (6 bases). Germline V gives CDR1 LGHDT, CDR2 YNNKEL (reference sequence). Trimming removed 2 bases from V and 0 bases from J, with 14 bases in between. The length of the CDR3 is 18 residues.

This clonotype was observed at least ten times. The J gene is TRBJ1-2, the V gene TRBV19; D not certain. The V end lost 2 bases, the J end lost 3 bases, and 13 bases lay between the germline ends. There are 15 residues in the CDR3. CDR1 and CDR2 from the germline V gene are LNHDA and SQIVND (reference sequence). CDR3 nucleotides: TGTGCCAGTAGTATAATTGGAGGAGACTACTATGGCTACACCTTC. Encoded protein: CASSIIGGDYYGYTF.

This clonotype was counted a few times. V usage is TRBV28 and J usage is TRBJ1-1, with TRBD1 identical over 10 bases. CDR3 length: 18 residues. In germline, CDR1 is MDHEN, CDR2 SYDVKM. Trimming at V came to 8 bases and at J to 5 bases, leaving 20 bases not matched to a gene. The CDR3 reads CASASPDTNDRGRTEAFF. The CDR3 DNA follows: TGTGCCAGCGCTTCCCCCGACACGAACGACAGGGGGCGAACTGAAGCTTTCTTT.

This rearrangement joins TRBV19 to TRBJ2-5; D gene ambiguous. This CDR3 is built from 14 residues. CDR1 and CDR2 from the germline V gene are LNHDA and SQIVND (reference sequence). V dropped 8 bases and J dropped 5 bases, with 18 bases sitting between them. This chain's CDR3 is CASANRREGETQYF. CDR3 coding DNA: TGTGCCAGTGCGAACAGAAGAGAAGGGGAGACCCAGTACTTC.

The genes are TRBV20-1 and TRBJ2-7, with D unclear. The V gene lost 3 bases and the J gene lost 0 bases, with 9 bases spanning the gap. The CDR3 has 13 amino acids. Germline assignment: CDR1 DFQATT and CDR2 SNEGSKA (reference sequence). The CDR3 protein is CSARKGNSYEQYF. In DNA form, the CDR3 reads TGCAGTGCTAGGAAGGGAAACTCCTACGAGCAGTACTTC.

The J gene is TRBJ2-1, the V gene TRBV6-5; 7 bases match TRBD2. The trim removed 6 bases at V and 0 bases at J, leaving 8 bases unmatched. CDR1 MNHEY and CDR2 SVGAGI come from the germline V gene. CDR3 size: 16 residues. The CDR3 nucleotides read TGTGCCAGCAGGCCTCTAGCGGACCACTCCTACAATGAGCAGTTCTTC. Translating it yields CASRPLADHSYNEQFF.

This sequence joins TRBV4-2 and TRBJ2-7; perhaps D is TRBD1 or TRBD2 (5 bases each). The V gene's germline CDR1 is LGHNA and CDR2 YNFKEQ. The CDR3 runs 12 residues. Trimming stripped 5 bases from V and 4 bases from J, with 9 bases between. In DNA, the CDR3 is TGTGCCAGCAGCGGGGACGCGTACGAGCAGTACTTC. Translating gives CASSGDAYEQYF.

The chain has TRBV10-3 and TRBJ2-3; D is undetermined. Trimming stripped 8 bases from V and 8 bases from J, with 20 bases between. This CDR3 has 14 amino acids. CDR1 ENHRY and CDR2 SYGVKD come from the germline V gene. CDR3 in DNA: TGTGCCATCTGGACGGGTGAATCCCCTGGTACGCAGTATTTT. Translation: CAIWTGESPGTQYF.

V usage is TRBV6-1 and J usage is TRBJ1-5; D might be TRBD1 (6 bases). Trimming took off 4 bases at V and 4 bases at J, with 14 bases between the two ends. CDR3 length: 15 amino acids. Germline-derived CDR1 and CDR2 are MNHNS and SASEGT. CDR3: CASSVNWGQNQPQHF. As DNA, the CDR3 is TGTGCCAGCAGTGTCAACTGGGGGCAGAATCAGCCCCAGCATTTT.

This clonotype came up many times. J is TRBJ2-3 and V is TRBV6-5; 8 nucleotides line up with TRBD1. After removal of 0 bases from V and 6 bases from J, the junction contained 5 bases not matched to a gene. This CDR3 region has 15 residues. Looked up from germline, CDR1 is MNHEY and CDR2 is SVGAGI. The chain's CDR3 is CASSYSTGVGDTQYF. The DNA of the CDR3 is TGTGCCAGCAGTTACTCGACAGGGGTGGGTGATACGCAGTATTTT.

The sample holds many counts of this clonotype. The V and J genes are TRBV2 and TRBJ1-3; tentative D call: TRBD1 (5 bases). From germline, CDR1 is SNHLY and CDR2 FYNNEI. The CDR3 covers 14 residues. V was pared by 6 bases and J by 0 bases, with 9 bases between. This CDR3 reads CASRQAHSGNTIYF. DNA for the CDR3: TGTGCCAGCAGACAGGCCCACTCTGGAAACACCATATATTTT.

This clonotype was counted many times. The V gene is TRBV7-9, the J gene TRBJ1-2; D perhaps matches TRBD1 (5 bases). This CDR3 has 14 residues. The V end was cut by 0 bases, the J end by 7 bases, with 12 bases between. Germline CDR1 and CDR2: SEHNR and FQNEAQ (reference sequence). The CDR3 coding sequence is TGTGCCAGCAGCTTAGCCCCGACAGCCTTTGGCTACACCTTC. This sequence encodes CASSLAPTAFGYTF.

V and J are TRBV4-2 and TRBJ1-1; D is possibly TRBD1 (5 bases). V was pared by 7 bases and J by 0 bases, with 18 bases between. Germline V lookup: CDR1 LGHNA, CDR2 YNFKEQ. This CDR3 spans 16 amino acids. The CDR3 is CASMPLSGTVNTEAFF. CDR3 sequence (DNA): TGTGCCAGCATGCCCCTATCCGGGACGGTGAACACTGAAGCTTTCTTT.

In this sample, this clonotype turned up many times. V and J are TRBV7-9 and TRBJ1-1; TRBD1 is a possible D gene (5 bases). Trimming took off 10 bases at V and 4 bases at J, with 10 bases between the two ends. The CDR3 covers 11 residues. The germline gives CDR1 SEHNR, CDR2 FQNEAQ (reference sequence). For the CDR3, the DNA is TGTGCCATCGGGGGGAGCACTGAAGCTTTCTTT. This encodes CAIGGSTEAFF. Full variable domain (outside the CDR3, taken from reference TRBV7-9 and TRBJ1-1): DTGVSQNPRHKITKRGQNVTFRCDPISEHNRLYWYRQTLGQGPEFLTYFQNEAQLEKSRLLSDRFSAERPKGSFSTLEIQRTEQGDSAMYLCAIGGSTEAFFGQGTRLTVV.

This clonotype showed up many times. CDR3 nucleotides: TGCGCCAGCAGCCAAAGGACAGGGACGCAGTATTTT. Amino acids: CASSQRTGTQYF. V usage is TRBV4-1 and J usage is TRBJ2-3; 8 bases line up with TRBD1. V was pared by 2 bases and J by 9 bases, with 1 base of the junction left unmatched. Per the germline V gene, CDR1 is MGHRA and CDR2 is YSYEKL. The CDR3 has 12 amino acids.

The CDR3 sequence is CASSLRPGQVPYYSGNTIYF. The CDR3 coding sequence is TGTGCCAGCAGTCTCCGACCGGGACAGGTTCCTTATTACTCTGGAAACACCATATATTTT. The gene calls are TRBV6-5 and TRBJ1-3, with 8 positions matching TRBD1. V trimming: 5 bases; J trimming: 0 bases; junction bases outside the gene matches: 18. This CDR3 has 20 amino acids. CDR1 and CDR2 from the germline V gene are MNHEY and SVGAGI.

This clonotype was seen a handful of times. The chain has TRBV14 and TRBJ1-1; tentative D call: TRBD1 (6 bases). V was trimmed by 6 bases and J by 1 base, leaving 9 bases between them. Germline CDR1 is SGHDN and CDR2 is FVKESK. The CDR3 runs to 13 residues. CDR3 sequence reads: CASRNRENTEAFF. CDR3 nucleotide sequence: TGTGCCAGCAGAAACAGGGAGAACACTGAAGCTTTCTTT.

In this sample, this clonotype turned up a few times. The chain joins TRBV15 to TRBJ2-5; D is ambiguous. This CDR3 has 14 residues. V lost 0 bases and J lost 2, with 7 bases in between. Germline V CDR1 and CDR2: LNHNV, YYDKDF (reference sequence). The CDR3 loop is CATSRDKIQETQYF. The CDR3, as DNA: TGTGCCACCAGCAGAGATAAAATACAAGAGACCCAGTACTTC. Full variable domain (outside the CDR3, taken from reference TRBV15 and TRBJ2-5): DAMVIQNPRYQVTQFGKPVTLSCSQTLNHNVMYWYQQKSSQAPKLLFHYYDKDFNNEADTPDNFQSRRPNTSFCFLDIRSPGLGDTAMYLCATSRDKIQETQYFGPGTRLLVL.

This clonotype was seen at least ten times. The V gene is TRBV10-3, the J gene TRBJ2-1; possible D gene TRBD2, 5 bases. This CDR3 spans 16 amino acids. Trimming cost V 4 bases and J 4 bases, with 17 bases left between them. CDR1 is ENHRY and CDR2 is SYGVKD in the germline V gene. In DNA form, the CDR3 reads TGTGCCATCAGTGGAAACCGGGAACCCTTATACAATGAGCAGTTCTTC. As protein: CAISGNREPLYNEQFF.

This clonotype was counted only a few times. The chain carries TRBV6-5 and TRBJ1-2; possible D gene TRBD1, 6 bases. This CDR3 spans 13 amino acids. V lost 4 bases and J lost 8, with 14 bases in between. The germline V gene encodes CDR1 MNHEY and CDR2 SVGAGI. The CDR3 DNA is TGTGCCAGCAGTTCGAGGGGGGCGGGGGGCTACACCTTC. Protein: CASSSRGAGGYTF.